The 18 T cell receptor beta chains presented below share a single source sample, sequenced in a study of blood T cell repertoires in COVID-19. Repertoires were generated with immunoSEQ multiplex PCR, while TCRdb's copy carries only in-frame clones and drops some. Of more than 90,000 clones in the sample, over 80% were seen once. The specimen sequenced was peripheral blood. These receptors all stem from a middle-aged man with active COVID-19.

The chain combines TRBV29-1 with TRBJ2-1; TRBD1 matches at 7 bases. The CDR3 is made up of 13 amino acids. J was trimmed by 9 bases and V by 7 bases; bases with no gene match: 12. Germline assignment: CDR1 SQVTM and CDR2 ANQGSEA. The CDR3 reads CSAAGTERGEQFF. CDR3 nucleotides: TGCAGCGCCGCCGGGACAGAAAGGGGTGAGCAGTTCTTC.

This chain joins TRBV9 and TRBJ1-1; D is undetermined. Germline values: CDR1 SGDLS, CDR2 YYNGEE. The CDR3 spans 13 residues. Trimming shortened V by 2 bases and J by 7 bases, and 12 bases separated the two germline ends. The CDR3 nucleotides read TGTGCCAGCAGCGTTGGGGATAGCGGTGAAGCTTTCTTT. It yields the protein CASSVGDSGEAFF.

The CDR3: CASSENSSYEQYF. As DNA, the CDR3 is TGTGCCAGCAGTGAGAACAGCTCCTACGAGCAGTACTTC. The chain couples TRBV2 to TRBJ2-7, with D unclear. Germline-derived CDR1 and CDR2 are SNHLY and FYNNEI. This CDR3 spans 13 amino acids. V lost 3 bases and J lost 0, with 6 bases in between.

The CDR3: CASSSGTAGETQYF. DNA of the CDR3: TGTGCCAGCAGCTCCGGCACAGCAGGGGAGACCCAGTACTTC. V is TRBV6-6 and J is TRBJ2-5; possibly TRBD1 for D (5 bases). Trimming pared 6 bases from V and 5 bases from J, leaving 16 bases between. CDR1 and CDR2 from the germline V gene are MNHNY and SVGAGI (reference sequence). The CDR3 is 14 amino acids.

The V and J genes are TRBV18 and TRBJ1-1, with unresolved D. The CDR3 has 13 residues. CDR1 and CDR2 from the germline V gene are KGHSH and LQKENI. V was trimmed by 4 bases and J by 3 bases, leaving 9 bases between them. CDR3 region: CASSQAVDTEAFF. CDR3 sequence (DNA): TGTGCCAGCTCACAGGCGGTTGACACTGAAGCTTTCTTT. Supplemented by reference TRBV18 and TRBJ1-1, the full variable domain reads NAGVMQNPRHLVRRRGQEARLRCSPMKGHSHVYWYRQLPEEGLKFMVYLQKENIIDESGMPKERFSAEFPKEGPSILRIQQVVRGDSAAYFCASSQAVDTEAFFGQGTRLTVV.

The rearrangement uses TRBV6-5 and TRBJ1-1, with TRBD1 identical over 12 bases. CDR3 length equals 14 residues. V was pared by 6 bases and J by 7 bases, with 6 bases of the junction left unmatched. Germline values: CDR1 MNHEY, CDR2 SVGAGI. The CDR3 spells CASRRDRGRLEAFF. The DNA for the CDR3 is TGTGCCAGCAGGAGGGACAGGGGGCGACTTGAAGCTTTCTTT.

This sequence joins TRBV15 and TRBJ1-5; possibly TRBD1 for D (5 bases). The CDR3 is made up of 13 amino acids. Deletions cut 9 bases from V and 4 bases from J, with 13 bases between. CDR1 LNHNV and CDR2 YYDKDF come from the germline V gene (reference sequence). DNA of the CDR3: TGTGCCACTAGCGACAGACTTAATCAGCCCCAGCATTTT. Amino acids: CATSDRLNQPQHF.

The chain employs TRBV24-1 and TRBJ2-5, with TRBD2 matching 12 bases. Germline trimming cut 4 bases from V and 5 bases from J; bases unmatched to any gene: 7. From germline, CDR1 is KGHDR and CDR2 SFDVKD. CDR3 length: 16 residues. CDR3 amino acids: CATSDTSGGIGETQYF. The CDR3 DNA sequence: TGTGCCACCAGTGACACTAGCGGGGGGATCGGCGAGACCCAGTACTTC.

The J gene is TRBJ1-6, the V gene TRBV19; 8 bases map to TRBD1. The V gene's germline CDR1 is LNHDA and CDR2 SQIVND (reference sequence). The trim removed 7 bases at V and 10 bases at J, leaving 3 bases unmatched. The CDR3 runs 12 residues. The CDR3 nucleotides are TGTGCCAGTACACAGGGGGTATCACCCCTCCACTTT. Translation: CASTQGVSPLHF.

The chain links TRBV29-1 to TRBJ2-1, with 8 nucleotides matching TRBD2. The CDR3 totals 17 residues. J gave up 3 bases and V 7 bases, and 17 bases lay outside the gene matches. CDR1 and CDR2 from the germline V gene are SQVTM and ANQGSEA. This CDR3 reads CSAIPVTRTSFYNEQFF. The CDR3 coding sequence is TGCAGCGCTATACCGGTAACTAGGACTAGCTTCTACAATGAGCAGTTCTTC.

This chain's CDR3 is CSARTEDTQYF. CDR3 DNA sequence: TGCAGTGCTAGGACAGAAGATACGCAGTATTTT. V is TRBV20-1 and J is TRBJ2-3; weak D call: TRBD1 (5 bases). The V end was cut by 3 bases, the J end by 5 bases, with 6 bases between. The CDR3 consists of 11 residues. Per germline, CDR1 DFQATT and CDR2 SNEGSKA (reference sequence).

This chain links TRBV24-1 with TRBJ1-1; 7 bases agree with TRBD1. Trimming took 2 bases from V and 6 from J; bases not matched to a gene: 2. Germline V gene sequence: CDR1 KGHDR, CDR2 SFDVKD. The CDR3 covers 13 residues. The chain's CDR3 is CATSDYRGAEAFF. DNA of the CDR3: TGTGCCACCAGTGATTACAGGGGCGCTGAAGCTTTCTTT.

The gene calls are TRBV5-4 and TRBJ2-7, with 11 bases identical to TRBD1. Trimming took 1 base from V and 2 from J; bases not matched to a gene: 2. This CDR3 contains 15 residues. CDR1 and CDR2 (germline): SGHNT, YYREEE (reference sequence). CDR3 nucleotide sequence: TGTGCCAGCAGCTTGCGGGACAGGGGGACCTACGAGCAGTACTTC. Its translation is CASSLRDRGTYEQYF.

The chain carries TRBV9 and TRBJ2-2; a weak D match, TRBD1 (6 bases). V was trimmed by 1 base and J by 0 bases, leaving 10 bases between them. Germline V gives CDR1 SGDLS, CDR2 YYNGEE. This CDR3 comprises 16 residues. The CDR3 is CASSVQGIANTGELFF. CDR3 nucleotide sequence: TGTGCCAGCAGCGTACAGGGGATCGCGAACACCGGGGAGCTGTTTTTT.

This rearrangement joins TRBV13 to TRBJ2-7; possible D gene TRBD1, 6 bases. The CDR3 totals 13 residues. CDR1 and CDR2 (germline): PRHDT, FYEKMQ (reference sequence). V was trimmed by 4 bases and J by 6 bases, leaving 13 bases between them. CDR3 residues: CASSSDSIREQYF. CDR3 DNA sequence: TGTGCCAGCAGCTCGGACAGTATCCGCGAGCAGTACTTC.

The chain combines TRBV11-2 with TRBJ2-3; 7 positions agree with TRBD2. The ends lost 5 bases at V and 6 bases at J; junction bases unmatched: 8. Germline-derived CDR1 and CDR2 are SGHAT and FQNNGV. The CDR3 has 14 amino acids. The CDR3 DNA reads TGTGCCAGCAGCCAAGGGCGGGAGAGGGATACGCAGTATTTT. Its translation is CASSQGRERDTQYF.

This sequence joins TRBV28 and TRBJ1-5; D gene uncertain. CDR3 size: 14 residues. Germline-derived CDR1 and CDR2 are MDHEN and SYDVKM. Trimming left V 3 bases short and J 6 bases short, with 12 bases between. The chain's CDR3 is CASSFGGPGQPQHF. Here the CDR3 DNA reads TGTGCCAGCAGTTTCGGAGGGCCCGGTCAGCCCCAGCATTTT.

The chain has TRBV11-3 and TRBJ2-7; D is ambiguous. This CDR3 comprises 13 residues. V was clipped by 5 bases and J by 6 bases, with 14 bases between them. Germline V CDR1 and CDR2: SGHNT, YENEEA. The CDR3 is CASSQRGGFEQYF. DNA for the CDR3: TGTGCCAGCAGCCAACGCGGCGGCTTCGAGCAGTACTTC.